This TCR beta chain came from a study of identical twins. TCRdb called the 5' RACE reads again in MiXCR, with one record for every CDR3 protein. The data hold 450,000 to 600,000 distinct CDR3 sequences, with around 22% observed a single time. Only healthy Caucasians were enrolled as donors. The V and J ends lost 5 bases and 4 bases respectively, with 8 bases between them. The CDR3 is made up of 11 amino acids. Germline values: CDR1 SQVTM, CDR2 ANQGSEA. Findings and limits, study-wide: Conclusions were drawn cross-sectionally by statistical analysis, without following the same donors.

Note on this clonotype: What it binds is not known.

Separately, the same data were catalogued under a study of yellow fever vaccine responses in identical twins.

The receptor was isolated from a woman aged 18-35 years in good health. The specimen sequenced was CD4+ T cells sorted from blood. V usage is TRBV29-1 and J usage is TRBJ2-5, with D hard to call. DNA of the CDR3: TGCAGCGTTAGACCCCGAGAGACCCAGTACTTC. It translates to CSVRPRETQYF.